This TCR beta chain is from a study of OX40 agonist ivuxolimab in advanced cancers. Study-level information: Dose-escalation patients' cancers were hepatocellular carcinoma, melanoma, renal cell or head and neck cancer. Of mixed ages from 23 to 79 and averaging approximately 60 years, the group was 65% to 85% male. Eligibility admitted prior anti-PD-1, anti-PD-L1 or anti-CTLA-4 therapy; 35% to 40% had some.

Germline CDR1 reads MDHEN; CDR2 reads SYDVKM. This CDR3 is 13 amino acids long. Between the trimmed V and J ends, which lost 8 bases and 3 bases, there was a span of 12 bases. Note on this clone: What it recognizes is unknown.

Assay: immunoSEQ multiplex PCR; the TCRdb copy retains only in-frame clones and omits some. The data hold about 49,000 clones, with 81% observed a single time. Overall study results and limits: Dose levels from 0.1 to 3.0 mg/kg saw CD4+ and CD8+ blood T cells expand clonally by week 6.

This chain links TRBV28 with TRBJ2-3, with D unclear. The TCR was taken from an adult with an advanced solid tumor such as melanoma, head and neck, liver or kidney cancer. The sample consisted of CD4+ or CD8+ T cells sorted from blood, taken in a trial of the OX40 agonist ivuxolimab. CDR3 loop: CASLPFGTDTQYF. CDR3 sequence (DNA): TGTGCCAGCCTACCTTTTGGGACAGATACGCAGTATTTT.